This T cell receptor (beta chain) is from a study of blood T cell repertoires in COVID-19. At the level of the study: Italy, Spain and the United States were the sources of the convalescent and acute COVID-19 samples.

CDR3 length: 13 amino acids. The V gene's germline CDR1 is LNHDA and CDR2 SQIVND (reference sequence). The V gene end was trimmed by 6 bases and the J gene end by 4 bases; junction bases not matched to a gene: 3. The method was immunoSEQ multiplex PCR; TCRdb's version includes in-frame clones alone and lacks a portion of them. The data show 100,000 or so clones, with approximately 92% seen just once and about 5.9% held by the top ten. This sequence joins TRBV19 and TRBJ2-7, with 10 positions matching TRBD2. The sequenced sample consisted of peripheral blood. This TCR came from a woman aged 55-75 years with active COVID-19. CDR3 nucleotides: TGTGCCAGTAGCCGGACTAGCGGTTACGAGCAGTACTTC. It translates to CASSRTSGYEQYF.